This is a list of T cell receptor beta chains from one sample in a study of T cell responses to AZD1222 COVID-19 vaccine. Produced via immunoSEQ multiplex PCR; TCRdb's table is partial and in-frame only. The sample lists some 130,000 clones; approximately 91% were seen once. Sequenced material: peripheral blood, taken on day 0 of AZD1222 vaccination. The receptors derive from an adult in good health. Both conserved end residues are part of each CDR3. Each record gives: D gene, clone size, V gene, J gene, CDR3 protein, CDR3 DNA. A D gene is named only where the DNA matches it firmly. A row's size may be missing; if present it is once, few, many or a size class.

D: NA; size: NA; V: TRBV30; J: TRBJ2-3; CDR3: CAYGGASRGTQYF; DNA: TGTGCCTATGGGGGGGCCTCACGAGGCACGCAGTATTTT
D: NA; size: NA; V: TRBV27; J: TRBJ1-2; CDR3: CASSLSGGSGYGYTF; DNA: TGTGCCAGCAGTTTATCGGGTGGGTCAGGCTATGGCTACACCTTC
D: NA; size: NA; V: TRBV5-6; J: TRBJ1-1; CDR3: CASSFSGQFNTEAFF; DNA: TGTGCCAGCAGCTTCTCTGGGCAGTTCAACACTGAAGCTTTCTTT
D: NA; size: NA; V: TRBV6-5; J: TRBJ1-1; CDR3: CASGNRARAFF; DNA: TGTGCCAGCGGAAACAGGGCCCGAGCTTTCTTT
D: NA; size: few; V: TRBV12-3/TRBV12-4; J: TRBJ1-2; CDR3: CASSLKNYGYTF; DNA: TGTGCCAGCAGTTTAAAGAACTATGGCTACACCTTC
D: NA; size: NA; V: TRBV7-2; J: TRBJ1-2; CDR3: CASSIGWGESYGYTF; DNA: TGTGCCAGCAGCATAGGGTGGGGGGAGAGCTATGGCTACACCTTC
D: TRBD1; size: NA; V: TRBV7-2; J: TRBJ1-1; CDR3: CASSLGIPGGGAFF; DNA: TGTGCCAGCAGCTTAGGGATCCCAGGGGGCGGAGCTTTCTTT
D: NA; size: NA; V: TRBV5-8; J: TRBJ1-4; CDR3: CASASGVWEKLFF; DNA: TGTGCCAGCGCTTCCGGGGTTTGGGAAAAACTGTTTTTT
D: NA; size: once; V: TRBV6-2/TRBV6-3; J: TRBJ2-7; CDR3: CASSSPIYEQYF; DNA: TGTGCCAGCAGCTCCCCGATCTACGAGCAGTACTTC
D: NA; size: NA; V: TRBV9; J: TRBJ2-1; CDR3: CASSVEGLSSYNEQFF; DNA: TGTGCCAGCAGCGTAGAGGGTCTTAGCTCCTACAATGAGCAGTTCTTC
D: NA; size: NA; V: TRBV5-4; J: TRBJ1-6; CDR3: CASSWRDVNSPLHF; DNA: TGTGCCAGCAGCTGGAGGGACGTCAATTCACCCCTCCACTTT
D: NA; size: NA; V: TRBV12-3/TRBV12-4; J: TRBJ2-5; CDR3: CASSYGLQETQYF; DNA: TGTGCCAGCAGTTATGGCCTCCAAGAGACCCAGTACTTC
D: NA; size: NA; V: TRBV7-3; J: TRBJ2-2; CDR3: CASSNRTRGKTGELFF; DNA: TGTGCCAGCAGCAACCGAACCCGGGGGAAAACCGGGGAGCTGTTTTTT
D: NA; size: once; V: TRBV27; J: TRBJ2-7; CDR3: CASSSSRTYEQYF; DNA: TGTGCCAGCAGTTCCTCCCGAACCTACGAGCAGTACTTC
D: NA; size: NA; V: TRBV10-3; J: TRBJ2-2; CDR3: CAISDRDESTGELFF; DNA: TGTGCCATCAGTGATAGGGACGAGAGCACCGGGGAGCTGTTTTTT
D: NA; size: NA; V: TRBV18; J: TRBJ1-1; CDR3: CASSPRGATEAFF; DNA: TGTGCCAGCTCACCAAGGGGAGCCACTGAAGCTTTCTTT
D: TRBD1; size: NA; V: TRBV6-6; J: TRBJ1-4; CDR3: CASRTTGGEKLFF; DNA: TGTGCCAGCAGGACGACAGGGGGGGAAAAACTGTTTTTT
D: NA; size: NA; V: TRBV27; J: TRBJ2-7; CDR3: CASSSSGVYEQYF; DNA: TGTGCCAGCAGTTCTTCAGGGGTTTACGAGCAGTACTTC
D: NA; size: NA; V: TRBV19; J: TRBJ2-2; CDR3: CASSIQTGNTGELFF; DNA: TGTGCCAGTAGTATCCAGACGGGGAACACCGGGGAGCTGTTTTTT
D: NA; size: NA; V: TRBV5-1; J: TRBJ1-1; CDR3: CASSFKNRDTKTEAFF; DNA: TGCGCCAGCAGCTTTAAGAACCGGGACACGAAAACTGAAGCTTTCTTT
D: TRBD1; size: NA; V: TRBV7-8; J: TRBJ1-2; CDR3: CASSYRGSQGYGYTF; DNA: TGTGCCAGCAGCTACAGGGGGTCACAAGGCTATGGCTACACCTTC
D: NA; size: NA; V: TRBV27; J: TRBJ1-1; CDR3: CASSGTGTEAFF; DNA: TGTGCCAGCAGTGGGACGGGAACAGAAGCTTTCTTT
D: NA; size: NA; V: TRBV7-2; J: TRBJ1-1; CDR3: CASSLGGIGSGAEAFF; DNA: TGTGCCAGCAGCTTAGGAGGGATAGGCTCGGGAGCTGAAGCTTTCTTT
D: TRBD2; size: few; V: TRBV7-9; J: TRBJ2-3; CDR3: CASSRLAGGQTSTDTQYF; DNA: TGTGCCAGCAGCCGACTAGCGGGGGGGCAGACTAGCACAGATACGCAGTATTTT